Listed below are T cell receptor beta chains from one sample, sequenced in a study of shared clonotypes between healthy human individuals. Assay: immunoSEQ multiplex PCR; the TCRdb copy retains only in-frame clones and omits some. This table has around 430,000 clones, about 76% appearing once. Sequenced sample: PBMCs. Source of these receptors: a woman in her 40s in good health. Some clones in this sample may be carry-over from other donors' samples. Each CDR3 is given with its conserved first and last residue. D genes are given only for firm matches. For some rows the clone size is stated as once, few or many, or as a class when expanded; others skip it.

d_call: .
v_call: TRBV2
clone_size: .
j_call: TRBJ2-7
cdr3_length: 9
cdr3_aa: CASSPMQYF
cdr3_nt: TGTGCCAGCAGCCCCATGCAGTACTTC

d_call: .
v_call: TRBV19
clone_size: .
j_call: TRBJ1-1
cdr3_length: 11
cdr3_aa: CATRMNTEAFF
cdr3_nt: TGTGCTACCCGGATGAACACTGAAGCTTTCTTT

d_call: .
v_call: TRBV5-4
clone_size: few
j_call: TRBJ2-7
cdr3_length: 14
cdr3_aa: CASSLGGRYDEQYF
cdr3_nt: TGTGCCAGCAGCTTGGGAGGGAGGTACGACGAGCAGTACTTC

d_call: .
v_call: TRBV29-1
clone_size: .
j_call: TRBJ1-2
cdr3_length: 11
cdr3_aa: CSIGTSGGYTF
cdr3_nt: TGCAGCATCGGGACGAGTGGTGGCTACACCTTC

d_call: .
v_call: TRBV5-8
clone_size: .
j_call: TRBJ1-5
cdr3_length: 13
cdr3_aa: CASSLRGVQPQHF
cdr3_nt: TGTGCCAGCAGCCTGAGGGGGGTTCAGCCCCAGCATTTT

d_call: .
v_call: TRBV7-2
clone_size: .
j_call: TRBJ2-2
cdr3_length: 14
cdr3_aa: CASSLSRNTGELFF
cdr3_nt: TGTGCCAGCAGCTTATCGAGGAACACCGGGGAGCTGTTTTTT

d_call: .
v_call: TRBV9
clone_size: .
j_call: TRBJ2-3
cdr3_length: 14
cdr3_aa: CASSVEGSTDTQYF
cdr3_nt: TGTGCCAGCAGCGTAGAGGGAAGCACAGATACGCAGTATTTT

d_call: TRBD2
v_call: TRBV27
clone_size: .
j_call: TRBJ2-7
cdr3_length: 17
cdr3_aa: CASSLFAGTSGSYEQYF
cdr3_nt: TGTGCCAGCAGTTTATTTGCCGGGACTAGCGGGAGTTACGAGCAGTACTTC

d_call: TRBD2
v_call: TRBV28
clone_size: .
j_call: TRBJ2-2
cdr3_length: 15
cdr3_aa: CASSPGTSLIGELFF
cdr3_nt: TGTGCCAGCAGCCCCGGGACTAGCCTTATCGGGGAGCTGTTTTTT

d_call: .
v_call: TRBV18
clone_size: .
j_call: TRBJ1-1
cdr3_length: 13
cdr3_aa: CASSVGANTEAFF
cdr3_nt: TGTGCCAGCTCGGTGGGGGCGAACACTGAAGCTTTCTTT

d_call: .
v_call: TRBV20-1
clone_size: .
j_call: TRBJ1-2
cdr3_length: 11
cdr3_aa: CSASRADGYTF
cdr3_nt: TGCAGTGCGTCCAGGGCGGATGGCTACACCTTC

d_call: .
v_call: TRBV28
clone_size: .
j_call: TRBJ2-7
cdr3_length: 12
cdr3_aa: CASSHPPYEQYF
cdr3_nt: TGTGCCAGCAGTCACCCCCCCTACGAGCAGTACTTC

d_call: .
v_call: TRBV15
clone_size: .
j_call: TRBJ1-1
cdr3_length: 15
cdr3_aa: CATSRDRTQGTEAFF
cdr3_nt: TGTGCCACCAGCAGAGATCGCACCCAGGGGACTGAAGCTTTCTTT

d_call: TRBD1
v_call: TRBV28
clone_size: once
j_call: TRBJ2-7
cdr3_length: 17
cdr3_aa: CASSPLWGQGALNEQYF
cdr3_nt: TGTGCCAGCAGCCCTCTGTGGGGACAGGGGGCGCTGAACGAGCAGTACTTC

d_call: TRBD1
v_call: TRBV19
clone_size: few
j_call: TRBJ1-1
cdr3_length: 14
cdr3_aa: CASSKGQASLEAFF
cdr3_nt: TGTGCCAGTAGTAAAGGACAGGCGAGCTTAGAAGCTTTCTTT

d_call: .
v_call: TRBV2
clone_size: .
j_call: TRBJ2-7
cdr3_length: 14
cdr3_aa: CASSDKGSPSEQYF
cdr3_nt: TGTGCCAGCAGTGACAAGGGGTCCCCCTCCGAGCAGTACTTC

d_call: .
v_call: TRBV18
clone_size: .
j_call: TRBJ2-2
cdr3_length: 13
cdr3_aa: CASSSTNTGELFF
cdr3_nt: TGTGCCAGCTCATCGACAAACACCGGGGAGCTGTTTTTT

d_call: .
v_call: TRBV18
clone_size: .
j_call: TRBJ2-1
cdr3_length: 15
cdr3_aa: CASSFSNRIPNEQFF
cdr3_nt: TGTGCCAGCTCATTCTCTAACCGAATCCCCAATGAGCAGTTCTTC

d_call: TRBD2
v_call: TRBV5-1
clone_size: .
j_call: TRBJ2-7
cdr3_length: 14
cdr3_aa: CASSRLAGRGEQYF
cdr3_nt: TGCGCCAGCAGCAGACTAGCGGGTCGGGGTGAGCAGTACTTC

d_call: .
v_call: TRBV18
clone_size: .
j_call: TRBJ1-1
cdr3_length: 13
cdr3_aa: CASSYTANTEAFF
cdr3_nt: TGTGCCAGCTCCTACACAGCGAACACTGAAGCTTTCTTT

d_call: .
v_call: TRBV4-1
clone_size: .
j_call: TRBJ1-2
cdr3_length: 16
cdr3_aa: CASSRPGGLSGGGYTF
cdr3_nt: TGCGCCAGCAGCCGACCTGGGGGCCTCTCGGGAGGTGGCTACACCTTC

d_call: .
v_call: TRBV28
clone_size: .
j_call: TRBJ1-5
cdr3_length: 12
cdr3_aa: CASSFGGQPQHF
cdr3_nt: TGTGCCAGCAGTTTTGGGGGCCAGCCCCAGCATTTT

d_call: TRBD1
v_call: TRBV5-4
clone_size: .
j_call: TRBJ2-5
cdr3_length: 13
cdr3_aa: CASGQGAGETQYF
cdr3_nt: TGTGCCAGCGGACAGGGGGCGGGGGAGACCCAGTACTTC

d_call: TRBD1
v_call: TRBV6-4
clone_size: .
j_call: TRBJ2-3
cdr3_length: 16
cdr3_aa: CASSDSSRGTTDTQYF
cdr3_nt: TGTGCCAGCAGTGACTCGAGCAGGGGGACGACAGATACGCAGTATTTT

d_call: .
v_call: TRBV19
clone_size: .
j_call: TRBJ2-3
cdr3_length: 14
cdr3_aa: CASKRTSSTDTQYF
cdr3_nt: TGTGCCAGTAAAAGGACTTCTAGCACAGATACGCAGTATTTT

d_call: TRBD2
v_call: TRBV7-3
clone_size: .
j_call: TRBJ2-1
cdr3_length: 14
cdr3_aa: CASSRVAGTSEQFF
cdr3_nt: TGTGCCAGCAGTCGGGTAGCGGGAACTAGCGAGCAGTTCTTC